Below, 22 T cell receptor beta chains from the same sample are listed, as sequenced in a study of shared clonotypes between healthy human individuals. Clones were read by immunoSEQ multiplex PCR, and TCRdb kept only the in-frame ones, dropping some. The sample holds about 2.3 million clones, 80% to 95% seen once. Material for sequencing was naive CD4+ T cells from PBMCs. Subset indicated: CD45RA+ positively selected. These receptors were collected from a man aged 18 to 29 in good health. Some clones in this sample may be carry-over from other donors' samples.

The chain combines TRBV5-1 with TRBJ2-3; 14 bases are shared with TRBD2. Germline V gene lookup returns CDR1 SGHRS and CDR2 YFSETQ. The V segment lost 3 bases and the J segment 3 bases; nucleotides outside the gene matches: 12. This CDR3 is 19 amino acids long. The CDR3 region is CASSSTGLAGVGATDTQYF. The CDR3 DNA reads TGCGCCAGCAGCTCCACGGGACTAGCGGGAGTTGGGGCAACAGATACGCAGTATTTT.

This clone was seen only once. The V call is TRBV28, the J call TRBJ2-5; the D gene is possibly TRBD1 (6 bases). The CDR3 is 19 residues long. Germline CDR1 is MDHEN and CDR2 is SYDVKM. The V and J ends lost 6 bases and 6 bases respectively, with 32 bases between them. CDR3 DNA sequence: TGTGCCAGCAGCGCACGGTCAAGGACAGCTAGGGGTTCGATCCAGACCCAGTACTTC. Residues: CASSARSRTARGSIQTQYF.

The chain carries TRBV6-4 and TRBJ1-2; D unresolved. Germline CDR1 MRHNA, CDR2 SNTAGT. The V end lost 0 bases, the J end lost 3 bases, and 8 bases lay between the germline ends. There are 14 residues in the CDR3. The CDR3 coding sequence is TGTGCCAGCAGTGACTCGGTCAGCTACTATGGCTACACCTTC. Protein sequence: CASSDSVSYYGYTF.

The chain recombines TRBV7-2 with TRBJ1-4; no firm D call. CDR1 and CDR2 (germline): SGHTA, FQGNSA. Trimming left V 2 bases short and J 4 bases short, with 11 bases between. The CDR3 runs 15 residues. DNA for the CDR3: TGTGCCAGCAGCTTAAATGGGTACTTTAATGAAAAACTGTTTTTT. As protein: CASSLNGYFNEKLFF. The whole variable domain, remainder taken from reference TRBV7-2 and TRBJ1-4, is GAGVSQSPSNKVTEKGKDVELRCDPISGHTALYWYRQSLGQGLEFLIYFQGNSAPDKSGLPSDRFSAERTGGSVSTLTIQRTQQEDSAVYLCASSLNGYFNEKLFFGSGTQLSVL.

The V gene is TRBV11-2, the J gene TRBJ1-2; D remains unclear. The V end was cut by 8 bases, the J end by 6 bases, with 19 bases between. The CDR3 is made up of 14 amino acids. The germline CDR1 and CDR2 sequences are SGHAT and FQNNGV. The CDR3 sequence is CASGSRRRDHGYTF. CDR3 DNA sequence: TGTGCCAGCGGTTCCAGGCGGAGGGATCATGGCTACACCTTC.

This chain joins TRBV18 and TRBJ1-2, with 7 positions matching TRBD1. J gave up 1 base and V 4 bases, and 9 bases lay outside the gene matches. The CDR3 spans 16 residues. Germline CDR1 and CDR2: KGHSH and LQKENI. CDR3 sequence: CASSLWTGENNYGYTF. CDR3 bases: TGTGCCAGCTCACTTTGGACAGGCGAAAATAACTATGGCTACACCTTC.

This chain connects TRBV28 to TRBJ2-5; 10 bases line up with TRBD2. The CDR3 consists of 15 residues. The germline V gene encodes CDR1 MDHEN and CDR2 SYDVKM. Trimming at V came to 5 bases and at J to 5 bases, leaving 8 bases not matched to a gene. The CDR3 region is CASSKSGGGTETQYF. DNA for the CDR3: TGTGCCAGCAGTAAAAGCGGGGGGGGCACCGAGACCCAGTACTTC.

This sequence joins TRBV7-2 and TRBJ2-3; D unresolved. The CDR3 consists of 15 residues. CDR1 and CDR2 (germline): SGHTA, FQGNSA. V dropped 2 bases and J dropped 2 bases, with 11 bases sitting between them. The CDR3 region is CASSLRIGDTDTQYF. In DNA form, the CDR3 reads TGTGCCAGCAGCTTAAGAATTGGAGACACAGATACGCAGTATTTT.

V gene TRBV15 combines with J gene TRBJ1-2; no clear D. Trimming shortened V by 3 bases and J by 8 bases, and 13 bases separated the two germline ends. Germline assignment: CDR1 LNHNV and CDR2 YYDKDF (reference sequence). This CDR3 spans 13 amino acids. Written as DNA, the CDR3 is TGTGCCACCAGCAGGGGAGGCTTTCAAGGCTACACCTTC. This codes for CATSRGGFQGYTF.

CDR3 DNA sequence: TGTGCCAGCTTAGCTGGCAGGACCTCCACAGATACGCAGTATTTT. It encodes CASLAGRTSTDTQYF. This chain connects TRBV7-9 to TRBJ2-3; D is ambiguous. The CDR3 is made up of 15 amino acids. In germline, CDR1 is SEHNR, CDR2 FQNEAQ (reference sequence). V was pared by 8 bases and J by 2 bases, with 17 bases between.

The rearrangement links TRBV19 to TRBJ2-4; possible D gene TRBD1, 6 bases. Germline V lookup: CDR1 LNHDA, CDR2 SQIVND (reference sequence). V lost 3 bases to trimming and J lost 0 bases, with 12 bases between them. The CDR3 consists of 16 residues. Here the CDR3 reads CASSMGRGLAKNIQYF. The CDR3 region has the DNA TGTGCCAGTAGTATGGGAAGGGGGTTAGCCAAAAACATTCAGTACTTC.

The J gene is TRBJ2-5, the V gene TRBV2, with 8 bases matching TRBD1. Judging by the DNA end, TRBJ2-7 fits better; the J call may be wrong. Germline loops: CDR1 SNHLY, CDR2 FYNNEI. CDR3 length equals 16 residues. CDR3 amino acids: CASSEGRGTGGYEQYF. The CDR3 DNA is TGTGCCAGCAGTGAAGGTAGAGGGACAGGAGGGTACGAGCAGTACTTC.

This chain connects TRBV15 to TRBJ1-2; no definite D call. CDR3 size: 15 residues. V lost 0 bases, J lost 8 bases, and 16 bases lay in between. Germline lookup yields CDR1 LNHNV and CDR2 YYDKDF (reference sequence). CDR3: CATSRDRPRPDGYTF. The CDR3 region has the DNA TGTGCCACCAGCAGAGATAGGCCCAGGCCGGACGGCTACACCTTC.

The CDR3 region has the DNA TGCGCCAGCAGCTTCGAAATCATGAATAGCGGGGGGTGGCCAGATACGCAGTATTTT. Its protein product is CASSFEIMNSGGWPDTQYF. The chain recombines TRBV5-1 with TRBJ2-3; TRBD2 matches at 10 bases. The trim removed 2 bases at V and 4 bases at J, leaving 16 bases unmatched. CDR1 and CDR2 from the germline V gene are SGHRS and YFSETQ. CDR3 length equals 19 residues.

This rearrangement joins TRBV7-2 to TRBJ1-1, with D tentatively TRBD1 (5 bases). The V end lost 5 bases, the J end lost 7 bases, and 8 bases lay between the germline ends. The CDR3 extends over 11 amino acids. Germline-derived CDR1 and CDR2 are SGHTA and FQGNSA. The DNA for the CDR3 is TGTGCCAGCAGCCGGGGGAGTGAAGCTTTCTTT. Residues: CASSRGSEAFF.

Regarding this clone: This sample also contains other DNA sequences that code for the same CDR3. The chain joins TRBV7-9 to TRBJ2-3, with D possibly TRBD2 on 5 matching bases. Germline assignment: CDR1 SEHNR and CDR2 FQNEAQ (reference sequence). V was cut by 3 bases and J by 4 bases, with 8 bases left in between. The CDR3 has 13 residues. The CDR3 loop is CASSFRGPDTQYF. The CDR3 DNA reads TGTGCCAGCAGCTTTCGGGGTCCAGATACGCAGTATTTT.

This rearrangement joins TRBV5-1 to TRBJ2-1, with TRBD2 matching over 9 bases. The CDR3 consists of 15 residues. Looked up from germline, CDR1 is SGHRS and CDR2 is YFSETQ. V trimming: 3 bases; J trimming: 9 bases; junction bases outside the gene matches: 10. Here the CDR3 reads CASSWLAGDIGEQFF. CDR3 sequence (DNA): TGCGCCAGCAGCTGGTTAGCGGGAGATATTGGTGAGCAGTTCTTC.

This chain links TRBV5-4 with TRBJ1-2; a possible D gene is TRBD1 (5 bases). The V end was cut by 0 bases, the J end by 3 bases, with 18 bases between. The CDR3 runs 17 residues. Germline-derived CDR1 and CDR2 are SGHNT and YYREEE (reference sequence). CDR3 region: CASSLGQGLPPYYGYTF. CDR3 DNA sequence: TGTGCCAGCAGCTTGGGGCAGGGACTTCCCCCATACTATGGCTACACCTTC.

V and J are TRBV9 and TRBJ1-3, with 7 bases fitting TRBD1. The junction had 3 bases not matched to a gene; V was cut back by 1 base and J by 2 bases. CDR1 and CDR2 from the germline V gene are SGDLS and YYNGEE. The CDR3 spans 15 residues. The CDR3 DNA reads TGTGCCAGCAGCGTATGGGGGACAGCTGGAAACACCATATATTTT. It translates to CASSVWGTAGNTIYF.

The rearrangement joins TRBV5-6 to TRBJ2-7, with D possibly matching TRBD1 (6 bases). This CDR3 has 17 amino acids. Per germline, CDR1 SGHDT and CDR2 YYEEEE. V lost 4 bases and J lost 0, with 20 bases in between. The CDR3 DNA reads TGTGCCAGCAGCCCACTTTTAGGGGGACACGGCTCCTACGAGCAGTACTTC. Its protein is CASSPLLGGHGSYEQYF.

The J gene is TRBJ2-3, the V gene TRBV5-1, with 7 nucleotides matching TRBD1. The ends lost 0 bases at V and 2 bases at J; junction bases unmatched: 9. The germline V gene has CDR1 SGHRS and CDR2 YFSETQ. CDR3 length: 17 residues. The CDR3 DNA sequence: TGCGCCAGCAGCTTGGGACAGGGAACGGTTGTCACAGATACGCAGTATTTT. Its translation: CASSLGQGTVVTDTQYF.

This chain joins TRBV29-1 and TRBJ1-1; D call uncertain. V gave up 7 bases and J gave up 0 bases, with 9 bases separating them. This CDR3 has 12 amino acids. Germline loops: CDR1 SQVTM, CDR2 ANQGSEA. CDR3 sequence reads: CSACGLNTEAFF. The CDR3 bases are TGCAGCGCCTGTGGACTGAACACTGAAGCTTTCTTT.